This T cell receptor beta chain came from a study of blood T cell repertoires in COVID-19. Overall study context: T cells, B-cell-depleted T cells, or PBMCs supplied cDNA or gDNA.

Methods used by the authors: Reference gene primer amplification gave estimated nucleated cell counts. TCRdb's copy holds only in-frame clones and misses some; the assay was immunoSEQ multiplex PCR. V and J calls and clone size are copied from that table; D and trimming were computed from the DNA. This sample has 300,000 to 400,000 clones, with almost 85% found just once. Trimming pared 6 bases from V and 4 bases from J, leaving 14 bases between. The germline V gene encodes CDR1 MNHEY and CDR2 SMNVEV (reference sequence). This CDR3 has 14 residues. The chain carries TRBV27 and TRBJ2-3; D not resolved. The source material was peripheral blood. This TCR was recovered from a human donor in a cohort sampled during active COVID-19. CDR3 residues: CASSRVPGADTQYF. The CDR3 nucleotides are TGTGCCAGCAGCCGGGTCCCCGGCGCAGATACGCAGTATTTT.